Listed here is a single T cell receptor (beta chain). The V gene's germline CDR1 is MNHEY and CDR2 SVGEGT. V dropped 6 bases and J dropped 4 bases, with 12 bases sitting between them. CDR3 size: 13 residues. This sample was taken from a study of blood T cell repertoires in COVID-19. Study in general: Samples came from the United States, Italy and Spain, spanning acute and convalescent COVID-19.

The data were produced by immunoSEQ multiplex PCR, yet TCRdb's version contains in-frame clones alone and is incomplete. The top ten clones hold less than 9% of a sample with 140,000 to 150,000 clones, about 83% of them seen once. This TCR was sampled from a man aged 25-45 years with COVID-19, enrolled during active disease. The sequencing input was peripheral blood. The chain couples TRBV6-2 or TRBV6-3 to TRBJ2-5; D may be TRBD1 (6 bases). CDR3 amino acids: CASSNRDGETQYF. The CDR3 DNA follows: TGTGCCAGCAGCAACAGGGACGGAGAGACCCAGTACTTC.